This TCR beta chain was retrieved from a study of blood T cell repertoires in COVID-19. On the study more broadly: Both acute and convalescent COVID-19 samples were obtained from the United States, Italy and Spain. Sources were T cells, B-cell-depleted T cells, or PBMCs; the material itself was cDNA or gDNA.

This clone was seen ten or more times. There are 13 residues in the CDR3. V shed 6 bases and J shed 4 bases, with 10 bases lying between them. Per the germline V gene, CDR1 is LGHDT and CDR2 is YNNKEL (reference sequence). Per the authors' pipeline: From reference gene primer amplification, estimates of nucleated cell counts were derived. The table came from immunoSEQ multiplex PCR; TCRdb's copy has only in-frame clones and leaves some out. Clone size and the V and J calls come from that table; the DNA yielded D and trimming. The sample lists about 190,000 clones; less than 85% were seen once. The TCR sequence derives from a woman in her fifties or sixties with acute or convalescent COVID-19. The V and J genes are TRBV3-1 (or the pseudogene TRBV3-2) and TRBJ2-1; D perhaps matches TRBD1 (6 bases). Source material: peripheral blood. The CDR3 sequence: CASSPTGYNEQFF. In DNA, the CDR3 is TGTGCCAGCAGTCCGACAGGTTACAATGAGCAGTTCTTC.